This T cell receptor beta chain was sequenced in a study of T cell responses to AZD1222 COVID-19 vaccine. Study-level information: Pooling of second doses given at about 4 or about 12 weeks was done.

General observations from the study: Of spike-specific TCRs, nearly half reportedly target regions left unmutated in variants.

To note about this clone: Its antigen is not identified.

Produced via immunoSEQ multiplex PCR; TCRdb's table is partial and in-frame only. This table holds some 100,000 clones, approximately 91% found once. With 4 bases clipped from V and 2 bases from J, the junction kept 14 bases outside the gene matches. There are 21 residues in the CDR3. Germline CDR1 reads SGHRS; CDR2 reads YFSETQ. The sequence was collected from an adult in good health. This chain connects TRBV5-1 to TRBJ2-2, with 16 bases matching TRBD2. The source was peripheral blood, collected on day 0 of AZD1222 vaccination. This chain's CDR3 is CASSAAGGTSGRAGNTGELFF. As DNA, the CDR3 is TGCGCCAGCAGCGCGGCTGGGGGGACTAGCGGGAGGGCCGGTAACACCGGGGAGCTGTTTTTT. The full variable domain, its missing parts supplied by reference TRBV5-1 and TRBJ2-2, is KAGVTQTPRYLIKTRGQQVTLSCSPISGHRSVSWYQQTPGQGLQFLFEYFSETQRNKGNFPGRFSGRQFSNSRSEMNVSTLELGDSALYLCASSAAGGTSGRAGNTGELFFGEGSRLTVL.